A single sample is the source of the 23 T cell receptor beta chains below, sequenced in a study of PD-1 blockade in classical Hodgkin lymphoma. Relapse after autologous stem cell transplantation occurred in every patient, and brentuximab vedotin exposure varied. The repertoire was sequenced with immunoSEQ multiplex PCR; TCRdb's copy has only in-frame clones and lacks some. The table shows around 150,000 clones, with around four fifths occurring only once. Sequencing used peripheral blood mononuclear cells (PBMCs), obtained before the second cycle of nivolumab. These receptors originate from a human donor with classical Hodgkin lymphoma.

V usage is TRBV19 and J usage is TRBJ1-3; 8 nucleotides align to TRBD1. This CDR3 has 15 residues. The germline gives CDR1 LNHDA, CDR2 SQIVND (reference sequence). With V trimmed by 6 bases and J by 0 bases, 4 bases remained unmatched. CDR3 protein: CASSYRGSSGNTIYF. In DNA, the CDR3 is TGTGCCAGTAGCTACAGGGGGTCCTCTGGAAACACCATATATTTT.

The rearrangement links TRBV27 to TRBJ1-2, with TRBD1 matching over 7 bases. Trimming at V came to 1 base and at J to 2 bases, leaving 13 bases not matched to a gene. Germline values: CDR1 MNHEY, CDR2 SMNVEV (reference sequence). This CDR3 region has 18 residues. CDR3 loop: CASSLCSDRVCWNYGYTF. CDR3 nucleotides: TGTGCCAGCAGTTTATGTAGCGACAGGGTCTGCTGGAACTATGGCTACACCTTC.

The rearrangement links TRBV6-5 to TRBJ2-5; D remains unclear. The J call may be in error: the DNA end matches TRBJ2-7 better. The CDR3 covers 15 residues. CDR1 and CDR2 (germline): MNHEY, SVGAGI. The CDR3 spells CASSYGLLGSYEQYF. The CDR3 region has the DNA TGTGCCAGCAGTTACGGTCTGTTAGGGTCCTACGAGCAGTACTTC.

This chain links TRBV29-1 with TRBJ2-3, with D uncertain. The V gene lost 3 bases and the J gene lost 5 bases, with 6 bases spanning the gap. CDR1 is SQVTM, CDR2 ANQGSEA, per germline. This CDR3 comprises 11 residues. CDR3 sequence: CSVEQKDTQYF. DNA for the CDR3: TGCAGCGTTGAGCAGAAAGATACGCAGTATTTT.

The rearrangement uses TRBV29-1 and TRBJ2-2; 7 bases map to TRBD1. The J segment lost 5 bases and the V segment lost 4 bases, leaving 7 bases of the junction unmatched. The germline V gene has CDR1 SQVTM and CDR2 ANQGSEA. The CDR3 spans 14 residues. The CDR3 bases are TGCAGCGTTGTTTTCTTGACAGGGACCGGGGAGCTGTTTTTT. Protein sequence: CSVVFLTGTGELFF.

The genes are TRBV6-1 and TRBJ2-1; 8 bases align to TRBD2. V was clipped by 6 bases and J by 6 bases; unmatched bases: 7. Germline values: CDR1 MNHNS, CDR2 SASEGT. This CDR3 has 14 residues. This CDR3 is CASRRLASLNEQFF. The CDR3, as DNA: TGTGCCAGCAGAAGACTAGCGTCTCTCAATGAGCAGTTCTTC.

The CDR3 region is CASSFVLGQLQETQYF. The CDR3 DNA is TGTGCCAGCAGTTTTGTTCTGGGACAACTACAAGAGACCCAGTACTTC. J is TRBJ2-5 and V is TRBV28, with D perhaps matching TRBD1 (6 bases). The CDR3 loop spans 16 amino acids. The ends were cut back, 3 bases at V and 2 bases at J, with 16 bases in the middle. Germline V lookup: CDR1 MDHEN, CDR2 SYDVKM.

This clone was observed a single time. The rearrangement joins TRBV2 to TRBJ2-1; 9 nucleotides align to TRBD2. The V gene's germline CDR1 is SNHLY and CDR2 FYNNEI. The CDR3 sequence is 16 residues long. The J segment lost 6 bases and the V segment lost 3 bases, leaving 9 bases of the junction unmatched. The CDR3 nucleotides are TGTGCCAGCAGTGACGTGGGACTAGCCCCCGGCAATGAGCAGTTCTTC. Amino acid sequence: CASSDVGLAPGNEQFF.

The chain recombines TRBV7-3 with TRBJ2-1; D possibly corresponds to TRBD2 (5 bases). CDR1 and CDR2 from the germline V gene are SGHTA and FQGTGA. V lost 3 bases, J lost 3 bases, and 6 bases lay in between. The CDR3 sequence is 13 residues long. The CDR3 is CASSFGIYNEQFF. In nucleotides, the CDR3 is TGTGCCAGCAGCTTCGGGATCTACAATGAGCAGTTCTTC.

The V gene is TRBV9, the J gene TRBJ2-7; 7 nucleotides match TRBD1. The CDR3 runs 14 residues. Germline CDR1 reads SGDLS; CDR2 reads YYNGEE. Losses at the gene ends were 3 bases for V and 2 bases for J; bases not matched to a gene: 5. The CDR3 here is CASSARQGPYEQYF. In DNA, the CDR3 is TGTGCCAGCAGCGCCCGACAGGGTCCCTACGAGCAGTACTTC.

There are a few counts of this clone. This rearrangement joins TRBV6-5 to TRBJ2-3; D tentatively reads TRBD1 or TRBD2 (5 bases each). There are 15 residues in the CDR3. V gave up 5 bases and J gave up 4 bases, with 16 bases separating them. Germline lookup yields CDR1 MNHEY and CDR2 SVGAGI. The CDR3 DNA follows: TGTGCCAGCAGTACCTCTGGGACGTCCGCAGATACGCAGTATTTT. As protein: CASSTSGTSADTQYF.

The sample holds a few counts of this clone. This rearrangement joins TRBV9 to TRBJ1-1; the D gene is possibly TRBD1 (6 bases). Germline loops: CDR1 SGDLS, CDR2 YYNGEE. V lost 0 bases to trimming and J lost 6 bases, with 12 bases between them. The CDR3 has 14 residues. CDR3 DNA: TGTGCCAGCAGCGTAGACAGGGCGGGCGCTGAAGCTTTCTTT. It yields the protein CASSVDRAGAEAFF.

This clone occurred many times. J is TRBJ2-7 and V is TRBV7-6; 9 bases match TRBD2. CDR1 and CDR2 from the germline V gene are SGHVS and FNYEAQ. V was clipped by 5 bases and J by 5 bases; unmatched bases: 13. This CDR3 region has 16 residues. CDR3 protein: CASSPNGLAGINEQYF. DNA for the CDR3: TGTGCCAGCAGCCCTAATGGCCTAGCGGGAATCAACGAGCAGTACTTC. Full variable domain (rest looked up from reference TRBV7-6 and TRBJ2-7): GAGVSQSPRYKVTKRGQDVALRCDPISGHVSLYWYRQALGQGPEFLTYFNYEAQQDKSGLPNDRFSAERPEGSISTLTIQRTEQRDSAMYRCASSPNGLAGINEQYFGPGTRLTVT.

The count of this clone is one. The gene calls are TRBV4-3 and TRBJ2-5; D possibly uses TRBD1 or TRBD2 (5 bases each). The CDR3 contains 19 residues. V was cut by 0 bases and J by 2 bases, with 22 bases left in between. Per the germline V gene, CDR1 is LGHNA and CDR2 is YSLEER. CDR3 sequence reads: CASSQDRLGIYRRQETQYF. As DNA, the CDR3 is TGCGCCAGCAGCCAAGACCGCCTCGGTATATACAGGAGGCAAGAGACCCAGTACTTC.

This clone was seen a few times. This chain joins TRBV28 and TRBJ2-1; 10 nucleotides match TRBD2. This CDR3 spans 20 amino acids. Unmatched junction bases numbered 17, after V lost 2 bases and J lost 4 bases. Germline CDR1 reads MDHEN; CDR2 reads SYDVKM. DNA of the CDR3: TGTGCCAGCAGTTTAGGAACCGGGACTAGCGTTTTGAGTTTTTACAATGAGCAGTTCTTC. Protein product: CASSLGTGTSVLSFYNEQFF.

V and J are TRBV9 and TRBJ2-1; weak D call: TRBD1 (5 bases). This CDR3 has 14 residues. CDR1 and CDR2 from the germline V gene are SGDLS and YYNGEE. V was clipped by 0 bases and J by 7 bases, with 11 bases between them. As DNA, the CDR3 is TGTGCCAGCAGCGTAGTTGGGGCTCTTAATGAGCAGTTCTTC. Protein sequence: CASSVVGALNEQFF. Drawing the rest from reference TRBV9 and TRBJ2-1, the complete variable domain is DSGVTQTPKHLITATGQRVTLRCSPRSGDLSVYWYQQSLDQGLQFLIQYYNGEERAKGNILERFSAQQFPDLHSELNLSSLELGDSALYFCASSVVGALNEQFFGPGTRLTVL.

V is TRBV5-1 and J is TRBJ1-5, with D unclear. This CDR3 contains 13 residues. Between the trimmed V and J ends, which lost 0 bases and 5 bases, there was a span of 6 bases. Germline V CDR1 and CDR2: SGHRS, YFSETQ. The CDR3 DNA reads TGCGCCAGCAGCTTGGTCCCCTATCAGCCCCAGCATTTT. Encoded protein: CASSLVPYQPQHF. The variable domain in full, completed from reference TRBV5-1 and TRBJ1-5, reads KAGVTQTPRYLIKTRGQQVTLSCSPISGHRSVSWYQQTPGQGLQFLFEYFSETQRNKGNFPGRFSGRQFSNSRSEMNVSTLELGDSALYLCASSLVPYQPQHFGDGTRLSIL.

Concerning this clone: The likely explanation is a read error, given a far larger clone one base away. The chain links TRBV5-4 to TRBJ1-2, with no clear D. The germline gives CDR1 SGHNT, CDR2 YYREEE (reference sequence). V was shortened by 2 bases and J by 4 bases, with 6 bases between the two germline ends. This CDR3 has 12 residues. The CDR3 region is CASSLASYGYTF. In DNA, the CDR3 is TGTGCCAGCAGCTTAGCCAGCTATGGCTACACCTTC.

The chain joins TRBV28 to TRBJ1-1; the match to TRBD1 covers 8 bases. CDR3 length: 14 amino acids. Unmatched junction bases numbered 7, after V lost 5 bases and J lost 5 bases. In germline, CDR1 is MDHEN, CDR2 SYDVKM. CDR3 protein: CASSPRTGNTEAFF. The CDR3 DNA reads TGTGCCAGCAGTCCCAGGACAGGGAATACTGAAGCTTTCTTT. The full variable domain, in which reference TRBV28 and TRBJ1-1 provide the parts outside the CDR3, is DVKVTQSSRYLVKRTGEKVFLECVQDMDHENMFWYRQDPGLGLRLIYFSYDVKMKEKGDIPEGYSVSREKKERFSLILESASTNQTSMYLCASSPRTGNTEAFFGQGTRLTVV.

This CDR3 reads CASSVGAGQGGYGYTF. CDR3 DNA sequence: TGTGCCAGCAGCGTAGGTGCGGGACAGGGGGGGTATGGCTACACCTTC. This chain links TRBV9 with TRBJ1-2, with 11 bases fitting TRBD1. The CDR3 is made up of 16 amino acids. V lost 0 bases and J lost 5; bases outside the gene matches: 6. Looked up from germline, CDR1 is SGDLS and CDR2 is YYNGEE. Variable domain in full (rest from reference TRBV9 and TRBJ1-2): DSGVTQTPKHLITATGQRVTLRCSPRSGDLSVYWYQQSLDQGLQFLIQYYNGEERAKGNILERFSAQQFPDLHSELNLSSLELGDSALYFCASSVGAGQGGYGYTFGSGTRLTVV.

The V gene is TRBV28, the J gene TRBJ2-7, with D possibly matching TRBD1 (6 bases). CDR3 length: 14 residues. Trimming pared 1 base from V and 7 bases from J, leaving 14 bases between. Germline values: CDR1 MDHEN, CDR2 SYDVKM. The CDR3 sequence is CASSLFKLGTEQYF. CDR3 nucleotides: TGTGCCAGCAGTTTATTTAAACTGGGGACAGAGCAGTACTTC.

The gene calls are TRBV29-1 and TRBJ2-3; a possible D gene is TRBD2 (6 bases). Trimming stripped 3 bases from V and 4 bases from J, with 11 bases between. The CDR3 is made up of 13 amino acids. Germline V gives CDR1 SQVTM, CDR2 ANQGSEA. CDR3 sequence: CSVDGRGSDTQYF. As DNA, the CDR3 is TGCAGCGTTGACGGGAGAGGCTCAGATACGCAGTATTTT.

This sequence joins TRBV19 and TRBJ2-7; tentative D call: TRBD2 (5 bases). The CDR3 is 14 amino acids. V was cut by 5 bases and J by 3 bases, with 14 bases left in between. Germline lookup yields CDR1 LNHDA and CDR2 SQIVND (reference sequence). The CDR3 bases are TGTGCCAGTAGTCCCCGAGGGAATAACTACGAGCAGTACTTC. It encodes CASSPRGNNYEQYF.